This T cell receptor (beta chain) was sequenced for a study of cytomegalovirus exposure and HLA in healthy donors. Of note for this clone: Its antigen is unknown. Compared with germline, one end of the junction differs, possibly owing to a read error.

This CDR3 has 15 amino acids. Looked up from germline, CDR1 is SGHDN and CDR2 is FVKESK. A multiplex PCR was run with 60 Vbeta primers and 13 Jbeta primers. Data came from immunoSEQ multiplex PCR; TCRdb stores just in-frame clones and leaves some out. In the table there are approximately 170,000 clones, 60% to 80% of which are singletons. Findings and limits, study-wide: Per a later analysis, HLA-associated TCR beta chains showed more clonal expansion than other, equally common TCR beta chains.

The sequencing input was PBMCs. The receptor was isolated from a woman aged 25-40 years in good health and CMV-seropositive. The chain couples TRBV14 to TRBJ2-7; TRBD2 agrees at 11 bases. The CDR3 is CASSLTSGRSSEQYF. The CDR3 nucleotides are TGTGCCAGCAGCCTAACTAGCGGGAGATCCTCCGAGCAGTACTTC.